The rows below give T cell receptor beta chains drawn from one sample of a study of cytomegalovirus exposure and HLA in healthy donors. TCRdb's table, derived via immunoSEQ multiplex PCR, lists solely in-frame clones and lacks some. This table holds 85,000 to 120,000 clones, 60% to 80% found once. Sequencing input: PBMCs. The receptor set was obtained from a female donor in good health and CMV-seronegative. Both conserved end residues are part of each CDR3. A D gene is named only where the DNA matches it firmly. Clone sizes are given selectively: once, few, many, or a class where the clone is expanded.

CDR3 | DNA | J | D | V | size
CATSTRGAMRDYTF | TGTGCCACCAGCACCCGCGGGGCTATGCGGGACTACACCTTC | TRBJ1-2 | NA | TRBV15 | few
CASSGGEAFF | TGTGCCAGCAGCGGGGGTGAAGCTTTCTTT | TRBJ1-1 | NA | TRBV6-6 | few
CATSFTPNREKLFF | TGTGCCACCAGCTTTACCCCTAACCGAGAAAAACTGTTTTTT | TRBJ1-4 | NA | TRBV15 | once
CASSAGTSGSYEQYF | TGCGCCAGCAGCGCCGGGACTAGCGGCTCCTACGAGCAGTACTTC | TRBJ2-7 | TRBD2 | TRBV5-1 | NA
CASSLDRYGYTF | TGCGCCAGCAGCTTGGATCGGTATGGCTACACCTTC | TRBJ1-2 | NA | TRBV5-1 | NA
CASSPGGSEQYF | TGTGCCAGCAGCCCGGGTGGTTCCGAGCAGTACTTC | TRBJ2-7 | NA | TRBV13 | NA
CSVRLGGANTEAFF | TGCAGCGTCCGCTTAGGGGGCGCGAACACTGAAGCTTTCTTT | TRBJ1-1 | TRBD1 | TRBV29-1 | once
CASSSAGAGELFF | TGTGCCAGCAGCTCGGCGGGAGCCGGGGAGCTGTTTTTT | TRBJ2-2 | TRBD2 | TRBV11-3 | NA
CASSDRVPHEQYF | TGTGCCAGCAGCGACAGGGTGCCTCACGAGCAGTACTTC | TRBJ2-7 | TRBD1 | TRBV5-8 | NA
CASSLSRGQANSPLHF | TGTGCCAGCAGCTTAAGCCGTGGACAGGCGAATTCACCCCTCCACTTT | TRBJ1-6 | TRBD1 | TRBV7-2 | NA
CASSSSAGNTIYF | TGTGCCAGCAGTTCCTCAGCTGGAAACACCATATATTTT | TRBJ1-3 | NA | TRBV27 | once
CSARDGREQFF | TGCAGTGCTAGAGATGGGAGGGAGCAGTTCTTC | TRBJ2-1 | NA | TRBV20-1 | NA
CASQGGRETQYF | TGTGCCAGCCAGGGGGGCAGGGAGACCCAGTACTTC | TRBJ2-5 | NA | TRBV28 | NA
CSGIPGQGDGGYTF | TGCAGCGGGATACCTGGACAGGGGGACGGTGGCTACACCTTC | TRBJ1-2 | TRBD1 | TRBV29-1 | NA